Listed here are 28 T cell receptor beta chains from one sample, sequenced in a study of T cell repertoires in cytomegalovirus infection. These receptors are not linked to any known antigen. TCRdb re-called the reads through MiXCR, storing one row per CDR3 protein. The sample has roughly 700,000 distinct CDR3 sequences; 30% to 40% are singletons. The specimen comprised cultured PBMCs, sampled from culture after CMV antigen stimulation. The receptors come from a human donor in good health (CMV status not recorded). Some clones in this sample may be carry-over from other donors' samples.

V and J are TRBV7-9 and TRBJ1-4; D uncertain. V was shortened by 4 bases and J by 8 bases, with 17 bases between the two germline ends. Per the germline V gene, CDR1 is SEHNR and CDR2 is FQNEAQ (reference sequence). The CDR3 loop spans 15 amino acids. The CDR3 DNA sequence: TGTGCCAGCAGCTCACTCCGGGTCCCTGGGGAAAAACTGTTTTTT. This gives the protein CASSSLRVPGEKLFF.

This clonotype was found a few times. The chain employs TRBV11-2 and TRBJ2-1; 7 positions agree with TRBD2. This CDR3 comprises 14 residues. Germline values: CDR1 SGHAT, CDR2 FQNNGV. The J segment lost 9 bases and the V segment lost 2 bases, leaving 7 bases of the junction unmatched. The chain's CDR3 is CASSLRPSGAEQFF. Written as DNA, the CDR3 is TGTGCCAGCAGCTTACGGCCGAGCGGGGCTGAGCAGTTCTTC.

This clonotype was counted only a few times. This may be a read error: a much more frequent sequence differs by one nucleotide. V gene TRBV6-2 or TRBV6-3 combines with J gene TRBJ1-5, with a possible D match to TRBD1 (5 bases). Germline V gene data show CDR1 as MNHEY and CDR2 as SVGEGT. This CDR3 contains 14 residues. V lost 6 bases, J lost 6 bases, and 15 bases lay in between. CDR3 sequence: CASSPLGGGQPQHF. The DNA of the CDR3 is TGTGCCAGCAGCCCTCTGGGGGGAGGTCAGCCCCAGCATTTT.

The genes are TRBV11-3 and TRBJ2-3, with D tentatively TRBD1 (6 bases). The V gene lost 6 bases and the J gene lost 2 bases, with 21 bases spanning the gap. Germline-derived CDR1 and CDR2 are SGHNT and YENEEA. The CDR3 covers 17 residues. CDR3 loop: CASSTGLQDRYTDTQYF. CDR3 sequence (DNA): TGTGCCAGCAGTACAGGGTTACAAGACAGATACACAGATACGCAGTATTTT.

This clonotype turned up a few times. The V gene is TRBV6-2 or TRBV6-3, the J gene TRBJ2-2; TRBD2 agrees at 11 bases. Germline trimming cut 5 bases from V and 6 bases from J; bases unmatched to any gene: 8. The CDR3 extends over 16 amino acids. The germline V gene has CDR1 MNHEY and CDR2 SVGEGT. The CDR3 is CASSNIAGGPAGELFF. CDR3 in DNA: TGTGCCAGCAGTAATATAGCGGGGGGGCCCGCCGGGGAGCTGTTTTTT.

The table lists this clonotype with many counts. CDR3: CASSFGAGELFF. CDR3 bases: TGTGCCAGCAGCTTCGGAGCCGGGGAGCTGTTTTTT. The chain carries TRBV7-2 and TRBJ2-2; no reliable D call. The ends were cut back, 3 bases at V and 6 bases at J, with 5 bases in the middle. The CDR3 sequence is 12 residues long. The germline V gene encodes CDR1 SGHTA and CDR2 FQGNSA.

J is TRBJ1-5 and V is TRBV19; TRBD1 might be the D (5 bases). This CDR3 is 12 amino acids long. V lost 7 bases, J lost 7 bases, and 11 bases lay in between. Germline V gives CDR1 LNHDA, CDR2 SQIVND (reference sequence). CDR3 sequence: CASNEGLQPQHF. The CDR3 DNA is TGTGCCAGTAACGAGGGGTTGCAGCCCCAGCATTTT.

V is TRBV7-2 and J is TRBJ2-5, with TRBD1 as a possible D gene (5 bases). Per germline, CDR1 SGHTA and CDR2 FQGNSA. CDR3 length: 15 amino acids. The V end lost 0 bases, the J end lost 5 bases, and 13 bases lay between the germline ends. CDR3 sequence reads: CASSLAGSPGETQYF. The CDR3 region has the DNA TGTGCCAGCAGCTTAGCTGGGTCTCCAGGGGAGACCCAGTACTTC.

This clonotype was detected ten times or more. The CDR3 region is CASSLKRAHAPQHF. The CDR3 DNA follows: TGTGCCAGCAGCTTAAAAAGGGCACACGCGCCCCAGCATTTT. The genes are TRBV7-2 and TRBJ1-5, with D uncertain. This CDR3 is 14 amino acids long. CDR1 and CDR2 (germline): SGHTA, FQGNSA. Trimming removed 2 bases from V and 9 bases from J, with 14 bases in between.

This chain uses TRBV11-2 with TRBJ2-3; D is ambiguous. The CDR3 extends over 14 amino acids. CDR1 SGHAT and CDR2 FQNNGV come from the germline V gene. V dropped 0 bases and J dropped 6 bases, with 10 bases sitting between them. This CDR3 reads CASSLEPGSDTQYF. CDR3 nucleotides: TGTGCCAGCAGCTTAGAACCGGGTAGTGATACGCAGTATTTT. Drawing the rest from reference TRBV11-2 and TRBJ2-3, the complete variable domain is EAGVAQSPRYKIIEKRQSVAFWCNPISGHATLYWYQQILGQGPKLLIQFQNNGVVDDSQLPKDRFSAERLKGVDSTLKIQPAKLEDSAVYLCASSLEPGSDTQYFGPGTRLTVL.

This clonotype showed up just a few times. This chain links TRBV2 with TRBJ2-7; D is unclear. V lost 4 bases and J lost 2, with 12 bases in between. The CDR3 extends over 14 amino acids. Per germline, CDR1 SNHLY and CDR2 FYNNEI. The CDR3 reads CASSVVQSTYEQYF. DNA for the CDR3: TGTGCCAGCAGTGTTGTGCAGTCGACCTACGAGCAGTACTTC.

In its sample, this clonotype was seen a few times. V is TRBV5-4 and J is TRBJ1-6, with D unresolved. V was pared by 1 base and J by 8 bases, with 13 bases between. Looked up from germline, CDR1 is SGHNT and CDR2 is YYREEE (reference sequence). The CDR3 runs to 15 residues. This CDR3 reads CASSLRMGKDSPLHF. The CDR3 bases are TGTGCCAGCAGCTTGCGTATGGGCAAGGATTCACCCCTCCACTTT.

The chain recombines TRBV5-8 with TRBJ2-2; TRBD1 matches 8 bases. V lost 4 bases and J lost 7; bases outside the gene matches: 6. This CDR3 is built from 14 residues. Germline CDR1 and CDR2: SGHTS and YDEGEE. This CDR3 reads CASSRTGWDGELFF. For the CDR3, the DNA is TGTGCCAGCAGCCGGACAGGGTGGGACGGGGAGCTGTTTTTT.

J is TRBJ1-2 and V is TRBV6-8, with D maybe TRBD1 (5 bases). The length of the CDR3 is 14 residues. From germline, CDR1 is MNHGY and CDR2 SAAAGT. The germline V and J ends were trimmed by 0 bases and 7 bases, with 12 bases remaining between them. The CDR3 nucleotides read TGTGCCAGCAGTTACTCTCAGGGATTGGGTGGCTACACCTTC. Protein product: CASSYSQGLGGYTF.

This clonotype was observed a few times. In nucleotides, the CDR3 is TGTGCCAGCAGCCCCCAACCGCAGACCCAGTACTTC. This sequence encodes CASSPQPQTQYF. The rearrangement joins TRBV7-2 to TRBJ2-5; D uncertain. CDR1 and CDR2 from the germline V gene are SGHTA and FQGNSA. The CDR3 has 12 residues. The V end was cut by 5 bases, the J end by 6 bases, with 10 bases between.

In this sample, this clonotype turned up a few times. The J gene is TRBJ2-5, the V gene TRBV12-3 or TRBV12-4; the match to TRBD2 covers 10 bases. Trimming removed 5 bases from V and 6 bases from J; junction bases left unmatched: 12. The CDR3 is 16 amino acids. CDR3 sequence (DNA): TGTGCCAGCAGTACCGAGGGGGCTAGCGGGAGAAAGACCCAGTACTTC. Amino acid sequence: CASSTEGASGRKTQYF.

This clonotype was detected many times. The chain is built from TRBV7-2 and TRBJ2-7; a weak D match, TRBD2 (6 bases). V was clipped by 5 bases and J by 2 bases, with 13 bases between them. The germline gives CDR1 SGHTA, CDR2 FQGNSA. The length of the CDR3 is 14 residues. CDR3 in DNA: TGTGCCAGCAGCCGGGGGATAGACACCTACGAGCAGTACTTC. It is translated as CASSRGIDTYEQYF.

This clonotype has just a few counts. The chain employs TRBV7-2 and TRBJ1-1; no clear D. Trimming took off 0 bases at V and 4 bases at J, with 9 bases between the two ends. The CDR3 is 14 amino acids. Germline assignment: CDR1 SGHTA and CDR2 FQGNSA. The CDR3 DNA is TGTGCCAGCAGCTTAGCCGCGGAAGGCACTGAAGCTTTCTTT. It codes for CASSLAAEGTEAFF.

This clonotype was seen many times. J is TRBJ2-3 and V is TRBV7-2, with 11 bases fitting TRBD2. CDR3 length equals 16 residues. The germline gives CDR1 SGHTA, CDR2 FQGNSA. The junction had 6 bases not matched to a gene; V was cut back by 5 bases and J by 2 bases. The CDR3 region is CASSRELAGVTDTQYF. For the CDR3, the DNA is TGTGCCAGCAGCAGAGAACTAGCGGGGGTCACAGATACGCAGTATTTT.

This clonotype was observed at least ten times. This chain uses TRBV7-2 with TRBJ1-4; maybe TRBD1 (5 bases). Trimming took 2 bases from V and 4 from J, leaving 11 bases between them. The length of the CDR3 is 15 residues. Germline V gene lookup returns CDR1 SGHTA and CDR2 FQGNSA. This CDR3 reads CASSLTGGHNEKLFF. CDR3 coding DNA: TGTGCCAGCAGCTTAACAGGAGGCCATAATGAAAAACTGTTTTTT.

This chain joins TRBV19 and TRBJ1-2; D is perhaps TRBD1 (5 bases). Germline V CDR1 and CDR2: LNHDA, SQIVND (reference sequence). This CDR3 has 14 residues. Between the trimmed V and J ends, which lost 3 bases and 7 bases, there was a span of 15 bases. This CDR3 is CASSISGDIGGYTF. CDR3 nucleotide sequence: TGTGCCAGTAGTATTTCGGGGGATATAGGTGGCTACACCTTC.

This clonotype appeared a few times. The chain joins TRBV7-6 to TRBJ1-6; the D gene is possibly TRBD1 (5 bases). The CDR3 is made up of 15 amino acids. Germline-derived CDR1 and CDR2 are SGHVS and FNYEAQ. Trimming shortened V by 2 bases and J by 8 bases, and 13 bases separated the two germline ends. The DNA of the CDR3 is TGTGCCAGCAGCTTAACTTGGGGCAGGGATTCACCCCTCCACTTT. Its protein product is CASSLTWGRDSPLHF.

The rearrangement uses TRBV6-6 and TRBJ2-2; D is unclear. From germline, CDR1 is MNHNY and CDR2 SVGAGI (reference sequence). The CDR3 has 14 residues. V shed 4 bases and J shed 5 bases, with 11 bases lying between them. The CDR3 bases are TGTGCCAGCAGTTCCGGGCCGCAGACCGGGGAGCTGTTTTTT. This encodes CASSSGPQTGELFF.

This clonotype was observed a few times. The chain is built from TRBV7-6 and TRBJ2-1; 11 bases fit TRBD2. V lost 5 bases, J lost 4 bases, and 7 bases stayed unmatched. Germline V CDR1 and CDR2: SGHVS, FNYEAQ. CDR3 length equals 16 residues. CDR3 DNA sequence: TGTGCCAGCAGCCTACCGGGACTAGCGGTTTACAATGAGCAGTTCTTC. This codes for CASSLPGLAVYNEQFF.

This clonotype has a count of ten or more. The chain couples TRBV19 to TRBJ1-5, with TRBD1 as a possible D gene (6 bases). V shed 4 bases and J shed 0 bases, with 28 bases lying between them. The CDR3 is made up of 21 amino acids. The germline V gene has CDR1 LNHDA and CDR2 SQIVND (reference sequence). The CDR3 sequence: CASSRYQLPGHYGPSNQPQHF. The CDR3 region has the DNA TGTGCCAGTAGTAGGTACCAATTGCCGGGACATTACGGCCCTAGCAATCAGCCCCAGCATTTT.

The chain employs TRBV5-1 and TRBJ1-4; no clear D. Germline V gives CDR1 SGHRS, CDR2 YFSETQ. The V end lost 5 bases, the J end lost 7 bases, and 12 bases lay between the germline ends. The CDR3 loop spans 13 amino acids. The chain's CDR3 is CASRPDPSEKLFF. CDR3 sequence (DNA): TGCGCCAGCAGACCGGACCCTTCTGAAAAACTGTTTTTT. Supplemented by reference TRBV5-1 and TRBJ1-4, the full variable domain reads KAGVTQTPRYLIKTRGQQVTLSCSPISGHRSVSWYQQTPGQGLQFLFEYFSETQRNKGNFPGRFSGRQFSNSRSEMNVSTLELGDSALYLCASRPDPSEKLFFGSGTQLSVL.

The chain couples TRBV4-3 to TRBJ2-3; TRBD2 aligns across 8 bases. V shed 4 bases, J shed 5 bases, and the junction held 23 bases outside the gene matches. Germline CDR1 reads LGHNA; CDR2 reads YSLEER. CDR3 length: 20 amino acids. DNA for the CDR3: TGCGCCAGCAGCCCCCAGGCCCAGGTAGCGGGATTGTTGGCGGGAGATACGCAGTATTTT. Protein sequence: CASSPQAQVAGLLAGDTQYF.

This clonotype was seen a handful of times. The V call is TRBV27, the J call TRBJ1-5; possible D gene TRBD1, 6 bases. V dropped 5 bases and J dropped 4 bases, with 15 bases sitting between them. Germline assignment: CDR1 MNHEY and CDR2 SMNVEV (reference sequence). The CDR3 has 15 residues. CDR3 residues: CASSPWTDINQPQHF. CDR3 sequence (DNA): TGTGCCAGCAGTCCATGGACAGATATTAATCAGCCCCAGCATTTT.